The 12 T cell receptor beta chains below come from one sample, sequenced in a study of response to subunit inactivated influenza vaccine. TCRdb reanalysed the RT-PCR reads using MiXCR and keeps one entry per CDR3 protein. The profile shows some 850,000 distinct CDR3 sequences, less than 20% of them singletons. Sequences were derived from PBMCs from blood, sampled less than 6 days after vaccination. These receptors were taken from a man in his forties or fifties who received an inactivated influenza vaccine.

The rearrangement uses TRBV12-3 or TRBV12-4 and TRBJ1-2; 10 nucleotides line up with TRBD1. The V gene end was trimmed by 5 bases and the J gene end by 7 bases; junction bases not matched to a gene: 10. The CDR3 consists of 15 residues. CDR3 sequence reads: CASSRPRDRGSGYTF. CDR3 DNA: TGTGCCAGCAGTCGCCCCCGGGACAGGGGATCTGGCTACACCTTC.

In nucleotides, the CDR3 is TGTGCCAGTAGGACAGGGGCCGGGCAGCCCCAGCATTTT. Translated, it gives CASRTGAGQPQHF. The chain employs TRBV6-2 or TRBV6-3 and TRBJ1-5; 9 nucleotides match TRBD1. Looked up from germline, CDR1 is MNHEY and CDR2 is SVGEGT. Losses at the gene ends were 9 bases for V and 7 bases for J; bases not matched to a gene: 7. This CDR3 has 13 amino acids.

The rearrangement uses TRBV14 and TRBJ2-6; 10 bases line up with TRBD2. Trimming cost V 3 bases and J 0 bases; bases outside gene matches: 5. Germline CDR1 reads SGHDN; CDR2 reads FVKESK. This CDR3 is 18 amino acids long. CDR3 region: CASSQGTSGTSGANVLTF. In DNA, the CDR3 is TGTGCCAGCAGCCAGGGAACTAGCGGGACCTCTGGGGCCAACGTCCTGACTTTC.

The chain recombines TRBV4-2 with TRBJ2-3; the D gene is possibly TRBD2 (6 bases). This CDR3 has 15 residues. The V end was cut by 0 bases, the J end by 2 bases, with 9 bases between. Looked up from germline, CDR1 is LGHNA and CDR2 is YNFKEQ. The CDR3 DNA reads TGTGCCAGCAGCCAAGAGGACTATTACACAGATACGCAGTATTTT. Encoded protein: CASSQEDYYTDTQYF.

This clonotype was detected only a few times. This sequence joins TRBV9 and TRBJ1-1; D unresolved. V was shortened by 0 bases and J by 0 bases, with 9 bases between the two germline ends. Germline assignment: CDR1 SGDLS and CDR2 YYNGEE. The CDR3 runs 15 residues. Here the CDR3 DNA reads TGTGCCAGCAGCGTAGGGGCAGCCATGAACACTGAAGCTTTCTTT. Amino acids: CASSVGAAMNTEAFF.

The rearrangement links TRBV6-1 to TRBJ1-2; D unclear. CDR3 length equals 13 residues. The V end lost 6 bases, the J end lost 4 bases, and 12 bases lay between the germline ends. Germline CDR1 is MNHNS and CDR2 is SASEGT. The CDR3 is CASSRRAAYGYTF. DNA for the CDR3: TGTGCCAGCAGCCGTAGGGCCGCCTATGGCTACACCTTC.

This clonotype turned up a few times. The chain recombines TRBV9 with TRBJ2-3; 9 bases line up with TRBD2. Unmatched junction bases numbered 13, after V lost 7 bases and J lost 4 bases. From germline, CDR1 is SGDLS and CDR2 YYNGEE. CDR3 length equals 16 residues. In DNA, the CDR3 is TGTGCCAGCGATCCTTGGGGCGGGGGGGCCGCAGATACGCAGTATTTT. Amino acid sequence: CASDPWGGGAADTQYF.

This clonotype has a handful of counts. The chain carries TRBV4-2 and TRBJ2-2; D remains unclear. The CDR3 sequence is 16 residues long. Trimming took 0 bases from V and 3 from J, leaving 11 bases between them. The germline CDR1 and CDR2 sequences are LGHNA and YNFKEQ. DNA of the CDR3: TGTGCCAGCAGCCAAGATAATCGGCTGGACACCGGGGAGCTGTTTTTT. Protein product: CASSQDNRLDTGELFF.

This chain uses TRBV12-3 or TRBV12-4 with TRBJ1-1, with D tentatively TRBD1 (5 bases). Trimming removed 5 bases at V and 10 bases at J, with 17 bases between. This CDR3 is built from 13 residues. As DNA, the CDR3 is TGTGCCAGCAGTCCGCGGCAGGGCGGTCCAGCTTTCTTT. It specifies CASSPRQGGPAFF.

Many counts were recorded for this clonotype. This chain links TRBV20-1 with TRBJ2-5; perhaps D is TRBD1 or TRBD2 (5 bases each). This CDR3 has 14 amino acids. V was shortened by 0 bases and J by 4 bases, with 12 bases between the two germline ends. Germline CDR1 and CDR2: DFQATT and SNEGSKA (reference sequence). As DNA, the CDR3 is TGCAGTGCTAGAGAAGGGACCACTCGAGAGACCCAGTACTTC. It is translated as CSAREGTTRETQYF.

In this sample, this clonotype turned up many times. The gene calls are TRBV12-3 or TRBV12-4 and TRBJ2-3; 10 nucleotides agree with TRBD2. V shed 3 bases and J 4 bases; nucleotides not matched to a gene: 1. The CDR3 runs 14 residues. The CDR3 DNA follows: TGTGCCAGCAGTTTGGGACTAGCGCCAGATACGCAGTATTTT. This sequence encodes CASSLGLAPDTQYF.

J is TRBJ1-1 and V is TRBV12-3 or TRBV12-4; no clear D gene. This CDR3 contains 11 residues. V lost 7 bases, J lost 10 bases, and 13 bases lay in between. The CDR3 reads CASTPGSRAFF. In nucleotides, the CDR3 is TGTGCCAGCACCCCGGGCTCCCGAGCTTTCTTT.